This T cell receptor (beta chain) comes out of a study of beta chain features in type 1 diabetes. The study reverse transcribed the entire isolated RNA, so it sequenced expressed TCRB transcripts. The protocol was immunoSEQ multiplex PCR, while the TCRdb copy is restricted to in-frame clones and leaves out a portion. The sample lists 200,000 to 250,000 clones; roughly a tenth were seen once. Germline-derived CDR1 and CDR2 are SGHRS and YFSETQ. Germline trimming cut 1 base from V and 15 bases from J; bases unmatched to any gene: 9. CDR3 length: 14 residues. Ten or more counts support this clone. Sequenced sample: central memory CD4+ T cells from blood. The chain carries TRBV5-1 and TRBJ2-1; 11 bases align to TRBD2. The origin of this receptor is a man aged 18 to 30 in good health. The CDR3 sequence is CASSLTASGRQGFF. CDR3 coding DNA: TGCGCCAGCAGCTTGACGGCTAGCGGGAGGCAGGGGTTCTTC.